This T cell receptor (beta chain) was observed in a study of cytomegalovirus exposure and HLA in healthy donors. For the study at large: Earlier, about 180 million T cells were analyzed, and more than 100 million unique TCR beta sequences were found among them. Early release data held around 80 million unique TCRs from HLA-typed donors.

Every donor was a healthy person donating bone marrow. Study results and caveats: Confirmation was obtained in vitro that three CMV-associated chains are specific for CMV antigens.

This CDR3 has 15 amino acids. The germline CDR1 and CDR2 sequences are MNHEY and SVGAGI. Trimming left V 4 bases short and J 2 bases short, with 12 bases between. In regard to this clone: As yet, its antigen is unknown.

The PCR had 60 Vbeta and 13 Jbeta primers. Here immunoSEQ multiplex PCR was the method, and the copy in TCRdb shows in-frame clones only, minus some. Of approximately 170,000 clones listed, approximately 81% are singletons. The receptor comes from a man over 45 in good health and CMV-seropositive. The sample taken for sequencing was PBMCs. This chain uses TRBV6-5 with TRBJ2-1; a possible D gene is TRBD1 (6 bases). CDR3 sequence (DNA): TGTGCCAGCAGTTCCGGGACAAGAACCTACAATGAGCAGTTCTTC. This translates into CASSSGTRTYNEQFF.